This T cell receptor beta chain was identified during a study of shared clonotypes between healthy human individuals. Repertoires were generated with immunoSEQ multiplex PCR, while TCRdb's copy carries only in-frame clones and drops some. Among roughly 490,000 clones listed, 70% to 80% were seen once. V was cut by 0 bases and J by 5 bases, with 7 bases left in between. The CDR3 totals 13 residues. The V gene's germline CDR1 is SGHTA and CDR2 FQGNSA. Each sample came from a Caucasian adult donor living in Nashville, Tennessee. The chain employs TRBV7-2 and TRBJ1-1; D gene uncertain. The sequenced sample consisted of PBMCs. This sequence originates from a middle-aged woman in good health. Some clones in this sample may be carry-over from other donors' samples. This chain's CDR3 is CASSLAGTTEAFF. CDR3 sequence (DNA): TGTGCCAGCAGCTTAGCGGGAACAACTGAAGCTTTCTTT.